This T cell receptor (beta chain) comes out of a study of T cell repertoires in cytomegalovirus infection. TCRdb reprocessed the reads via MiXCR and lists one record per CDR3 protein. In the table there are about 490,000 distinct CDR3 sequences, more than 15% of which are singletons. The CDR3 is 16 amino acids. Germline-derived CDR1 and CDR2 are SGHAT and FQNNGV. V dropped 7 bases and J dropped 2; count of bases not matched to a gene: 5. Input material: CD8+ T cells from PBMCs. The receptor comes from a human donor in good health (CMV status not recorded). Some clones in this sample may be carry-over from other donors' samples. The V call is TRBV11-2, the J call TRBJ2-1, with 13 bases aligning to TRBD2. The CDR3 loop reads CASNPGLAGPYNEQFF. As DNA, the CDR3 is TGTGCCAGCAACCCGGGACTAGCGGGGCCCTACAATGAGCAGTTCTTC.